This entry features one T cell receptor (beta chain) sequence. Its target is not known. These data belong to a study of vaccination and CD4 T cells after COVID-19. Treatment of the sample: roughly 11-day PBMC culture with coronavirus spike peptide pools or control peptides (ViraFEST assay). One should note that the unexposed donor's CD4+ T cells were collected before the COVID-19 pandemic (2011-2018). Using peptide pools, antigen-specific T cells were expanded in ViraFEST before TCRs were sequenced. Subject to cell availability, CD4+ T cells from unexposed donors were probed with SARS-CoV-2 S/N and four cold-coronavirus spikes. The germline gives CDR1 SGHRS, CDR2 YFSETQ. The CDR3 is made up of 13 amino acids. The germline V and J ends were trimmed by 4 bases and 0 bases, with 8 bases remaining between them. Researchers used the Oncomine TCR Beta short-read assay to sequence DNA from cultured CD4+ T cells. TCRdb reprocessed the PCR reads with MiXCR, giving one entry per CDR3 protein. The sample lists some 6,600 distinct CDR3 sequences, 51% occurring once.

The receptor was isolated from a human donor in good health. Sample: CD4+ T cells from blood, cultured in vitro. This chain uses TRBV5-1 with TRBJ2-7; tentatively, D is TRBD2 (6 bases). CDR3 nucleotides: TGCGCCAGCAGCGGGGGGAGCTCCTACGAGCAGTACTTC. This translates into CASSGGSSYEQYF.